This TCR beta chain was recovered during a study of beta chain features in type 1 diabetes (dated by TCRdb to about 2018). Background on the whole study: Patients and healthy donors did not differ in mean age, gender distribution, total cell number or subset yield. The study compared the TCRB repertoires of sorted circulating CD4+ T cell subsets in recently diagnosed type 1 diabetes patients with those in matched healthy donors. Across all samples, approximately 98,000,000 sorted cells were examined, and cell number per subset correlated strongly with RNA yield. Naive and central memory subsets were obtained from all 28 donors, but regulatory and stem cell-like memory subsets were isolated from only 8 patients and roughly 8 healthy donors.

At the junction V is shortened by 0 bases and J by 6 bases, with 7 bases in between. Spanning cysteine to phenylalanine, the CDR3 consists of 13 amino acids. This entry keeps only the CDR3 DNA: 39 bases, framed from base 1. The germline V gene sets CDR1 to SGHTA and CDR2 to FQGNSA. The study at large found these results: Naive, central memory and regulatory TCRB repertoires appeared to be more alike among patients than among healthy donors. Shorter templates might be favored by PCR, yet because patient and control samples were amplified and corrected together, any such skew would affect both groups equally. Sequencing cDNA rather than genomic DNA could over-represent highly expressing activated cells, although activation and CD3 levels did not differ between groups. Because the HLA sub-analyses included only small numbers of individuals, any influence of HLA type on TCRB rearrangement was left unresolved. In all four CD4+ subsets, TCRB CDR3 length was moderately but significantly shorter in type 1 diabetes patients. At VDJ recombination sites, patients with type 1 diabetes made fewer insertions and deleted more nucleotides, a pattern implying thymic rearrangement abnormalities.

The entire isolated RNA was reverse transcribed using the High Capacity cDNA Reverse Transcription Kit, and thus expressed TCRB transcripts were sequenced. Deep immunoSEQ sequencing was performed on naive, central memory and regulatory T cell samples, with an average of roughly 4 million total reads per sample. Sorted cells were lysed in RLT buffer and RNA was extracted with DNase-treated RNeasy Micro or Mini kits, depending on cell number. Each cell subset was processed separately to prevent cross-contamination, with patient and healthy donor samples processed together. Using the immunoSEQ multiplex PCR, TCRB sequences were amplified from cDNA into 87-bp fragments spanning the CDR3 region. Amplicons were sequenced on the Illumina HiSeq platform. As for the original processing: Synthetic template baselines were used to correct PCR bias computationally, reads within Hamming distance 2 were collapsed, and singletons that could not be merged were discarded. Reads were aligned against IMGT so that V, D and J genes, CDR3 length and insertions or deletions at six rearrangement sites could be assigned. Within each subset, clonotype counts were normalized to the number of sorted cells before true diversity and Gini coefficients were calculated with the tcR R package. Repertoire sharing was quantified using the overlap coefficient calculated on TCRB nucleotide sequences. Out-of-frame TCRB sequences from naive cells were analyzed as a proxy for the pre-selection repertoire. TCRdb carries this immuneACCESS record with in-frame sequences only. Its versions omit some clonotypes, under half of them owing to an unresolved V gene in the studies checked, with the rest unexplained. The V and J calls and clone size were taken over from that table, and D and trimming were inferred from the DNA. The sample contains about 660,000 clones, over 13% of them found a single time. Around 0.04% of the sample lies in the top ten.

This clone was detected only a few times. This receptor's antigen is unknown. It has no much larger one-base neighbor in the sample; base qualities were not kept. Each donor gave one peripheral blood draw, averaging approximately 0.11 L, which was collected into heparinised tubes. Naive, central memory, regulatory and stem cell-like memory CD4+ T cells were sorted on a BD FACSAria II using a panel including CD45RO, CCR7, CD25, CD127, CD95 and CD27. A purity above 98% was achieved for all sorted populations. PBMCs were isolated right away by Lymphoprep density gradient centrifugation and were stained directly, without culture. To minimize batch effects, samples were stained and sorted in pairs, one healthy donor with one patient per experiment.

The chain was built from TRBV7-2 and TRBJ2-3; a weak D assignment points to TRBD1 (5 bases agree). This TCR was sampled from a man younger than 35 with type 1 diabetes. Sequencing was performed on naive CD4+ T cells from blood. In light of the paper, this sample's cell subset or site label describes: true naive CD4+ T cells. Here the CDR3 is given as CASSLAPGDTQYF. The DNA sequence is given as TGTGCCAGCAGCTTAGCGCCAGGGGATACGCAGTATTTT.